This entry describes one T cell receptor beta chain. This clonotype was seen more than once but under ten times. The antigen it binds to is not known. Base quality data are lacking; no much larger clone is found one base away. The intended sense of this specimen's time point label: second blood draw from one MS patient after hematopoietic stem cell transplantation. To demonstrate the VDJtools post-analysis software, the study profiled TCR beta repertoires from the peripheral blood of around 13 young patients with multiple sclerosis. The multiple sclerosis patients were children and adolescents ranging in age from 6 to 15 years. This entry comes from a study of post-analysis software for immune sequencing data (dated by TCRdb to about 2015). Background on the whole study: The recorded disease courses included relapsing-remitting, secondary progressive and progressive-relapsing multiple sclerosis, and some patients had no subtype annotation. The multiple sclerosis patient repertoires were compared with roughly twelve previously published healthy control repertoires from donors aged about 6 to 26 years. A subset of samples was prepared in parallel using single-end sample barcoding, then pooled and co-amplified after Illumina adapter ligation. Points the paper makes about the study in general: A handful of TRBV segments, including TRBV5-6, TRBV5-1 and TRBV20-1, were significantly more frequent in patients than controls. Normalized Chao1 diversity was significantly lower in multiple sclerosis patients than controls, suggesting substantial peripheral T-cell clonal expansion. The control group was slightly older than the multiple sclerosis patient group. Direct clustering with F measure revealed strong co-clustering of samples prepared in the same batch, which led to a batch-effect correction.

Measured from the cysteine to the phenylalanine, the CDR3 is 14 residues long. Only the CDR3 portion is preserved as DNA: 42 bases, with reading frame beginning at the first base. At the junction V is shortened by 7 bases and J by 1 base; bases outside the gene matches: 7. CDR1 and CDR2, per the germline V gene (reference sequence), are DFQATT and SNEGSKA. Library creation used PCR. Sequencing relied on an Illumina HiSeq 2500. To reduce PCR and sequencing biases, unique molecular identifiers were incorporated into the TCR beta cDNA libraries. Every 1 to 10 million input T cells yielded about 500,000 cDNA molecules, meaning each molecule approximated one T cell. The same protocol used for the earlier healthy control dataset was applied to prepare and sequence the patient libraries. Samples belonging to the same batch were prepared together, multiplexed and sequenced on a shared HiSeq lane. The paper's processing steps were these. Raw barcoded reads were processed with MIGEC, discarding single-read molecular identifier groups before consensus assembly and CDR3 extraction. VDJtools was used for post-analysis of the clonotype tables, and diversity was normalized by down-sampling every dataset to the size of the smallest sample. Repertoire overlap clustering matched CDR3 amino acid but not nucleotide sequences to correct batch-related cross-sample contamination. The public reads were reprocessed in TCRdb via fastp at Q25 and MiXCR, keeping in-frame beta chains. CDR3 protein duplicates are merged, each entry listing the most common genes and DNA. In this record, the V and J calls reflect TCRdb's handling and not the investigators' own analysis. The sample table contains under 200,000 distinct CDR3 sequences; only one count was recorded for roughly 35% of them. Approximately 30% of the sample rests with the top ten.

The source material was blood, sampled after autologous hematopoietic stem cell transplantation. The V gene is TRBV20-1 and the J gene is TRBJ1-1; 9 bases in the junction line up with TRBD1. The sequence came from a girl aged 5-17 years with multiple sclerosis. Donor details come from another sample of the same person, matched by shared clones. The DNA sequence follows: TGCAGTGTTTCACAGGGGGCCCCGAACACTGAAGCTTTCTTT. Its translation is CSVSQGAPNTEAFF.